What follows are 2 T cell receptor beta chains derived from one specimen sequenced in a study of control samples from healthy donors and cancer patients. Clones were sequenced by immunoSEQ multiplex PCR, and TCRdb holds only the in-frame ones, with some missing. The sample lists about 180,000 clones, around 92% occurring once. The sequenced material came from blood. The origin of the receptors is a woman in her thirties or forties in good health.

The chain carries TRBV6-5 and TRBJ1-2, with D uncertain. CDR3 length: 16 amino acids. The V gene lost 0 bases and the J gene lost 4 bases, with 15 bases spanning the gap. In germline, CDR1 is MNHEY, CDR2 SVGAGI. CDR3 in amino acids: CASSYSWWEKFYGYTF. The CDR3 DNA sequence: TGTGCCAGCAGTTACTCCTGGTGGGAAAAGTTCTATGGCTACACCTTC.

The chain has TRBV10-3 and TRBJ2-7, with TRBD2 as a possible D gene (6 bases). The V gene lost 4 bases and the J gene lost 3 bases, with 7 bases spanning the gap. Germline loops: CDR1 ENHRY, CDR2 SYGVKD. The CDR3 spans 12 residues. CDR3 loop: CAISGGVYEQYF. CDR3 nucleotide sequence: TGTGCCATCAGTGGGGGGGTCTACGAGCAGTACTTC.